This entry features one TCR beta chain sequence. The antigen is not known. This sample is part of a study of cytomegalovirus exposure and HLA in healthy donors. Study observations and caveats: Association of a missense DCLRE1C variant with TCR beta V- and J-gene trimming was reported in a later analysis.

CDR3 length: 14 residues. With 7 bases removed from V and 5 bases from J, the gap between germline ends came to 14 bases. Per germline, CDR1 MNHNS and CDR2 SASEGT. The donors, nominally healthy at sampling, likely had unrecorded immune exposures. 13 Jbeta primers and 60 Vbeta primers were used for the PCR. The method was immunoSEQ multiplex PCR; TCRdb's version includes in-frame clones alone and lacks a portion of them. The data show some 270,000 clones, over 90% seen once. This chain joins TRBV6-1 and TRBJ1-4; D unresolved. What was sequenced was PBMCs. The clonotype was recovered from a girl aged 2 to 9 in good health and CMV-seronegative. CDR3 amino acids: CASTLGGGNEKLFF. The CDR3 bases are TGTGCCAGCACCCTAGGTGGAGGGAATGAAAAACTGTTTTTT.